The 26 T cell receptor beta chains below all came from one sample that was sequenced in a study of T cells in Graves' hyperthyroidism and ophthalmopathy (dated by TCRdb to about 2019). Library generation was performed with multiplex PCR. TCRdb records Illumina HiSeq 2000 as the sequencer. The TCR beta CDR3 regions were amplified from RNA transcripts. A first-round RT-PCR of the TCR CDR3 used the HTBI primer set with the Qiagen OneStep RT-PCR kit. In-frame beta chains were kept once TCRdb had trimmed the public reads at Q25 with fastp and called clones with MiXCR. Duplicate CDR3 protein sequences are folded into a single record with the most common DNA and genes. For this sample the table gives hundreds of thousands of distinct CDR3 sequences, of which approximately 23% were detected only once. The ten largest make up about 49% of the sample. Source material: blood. The receptors shown here come from a woman in her 70s with Graves' ophthalmopathy.

This clonotype was picked up many times. The J gene is TRBJ2-5, the V gene TRBV28; D unresolved. Germline V CDR1 and CDR2: MDHEN, SYDVKM. The CDR3 extends over 13 amino acids. V was cut by 1 base and J by 8 bases, with 11 bases left in between. CDR3 sequence reads: CASSLSGRATQYF. CDR3 bases: TGTGCCAGCAGTTTATCCGGAAGGGCCACCCAGTACTTC.

V is TRBV7-3 and J is TRBJ2-2; 9 bases fit TRBD1. Germline loops: CDR1 SGHTA, CDR2 FQGTGA. The CDR3 runs to 14 residues. Trimming took 9 bases from V and 5 from J; bases not matched to a gene: 7. CDR3 in DNA: TGTGCCAGTAAGACAGGGGGAAGGACCGGGGAGCTGTTTTTT. Translation gives CASKTGGRTGELFF.

This rearrangement joins TRBV27 to TRBJ1-2, with 8 bases that match TRBD1. The CDR3 length is 13 residues. V shed 6 bases and J 2 bases; nucleotides not matched to a gene: 2. CDR1 MNHEY and CDR2 SMNVEV come from the germline V gene (reference sequence). The CDR3 reads CASRRDRNYGYTF. The CDR3 coding sequence is TGTGCCAGCAGGCGGGACAGGAACTATGGCTACACCTTC.

This clonotype was seen only a few times. This chain connects TRBV6-1 to TRBJ2-2; possibly TRBD1 for D (6 bases). V was pared by 6 bases and J by 6 bases, with 17 bases between. Germline loops: CDR1 MNHNS, CDR2 SASEGT. This CDR3 comprises 15 residues. The CDR3 region has the DNA TGTGCCAGCAGCCCCGACAGGTTTGGGGCCGGGGAGCTGTTTTTT. It specifies CASSPDRFGAGELFF.

This clonotype was observed a handful of times. The gene calls are TRBV15 and TRBJ2-1; TRBD1 matches 9 bases. The V segment lost 2 bases and the J segment 4 bases; nucleotides outside the gene matches: 6. The germline V gene has CDR1 LNHNV and CDR2 YYDKDF (reference sequence). This CDR3 has 16 residues. The CDR3 sequence: CATSRTGTGNYNEQFF. CDR3 DNA: TGTGCCACCAGCAGAACCGGGACAGGGAATTACAATGAGCAGTTCTTC. The whole variable domain, remainder taken from reference TRBV15 and TRBJ2-1, is DAMVIQNPRYQVTQFGKPVTLSCSQTLNHNVMYWYQQKSSQAPKLLFHYYDKDFNNEADTPDNFQSRRPNTSFCFLDIRSPGLGDTAMYLCATSRTGTGNYNEQFFGPGTRLTVL.

The chain carries TRBV5-8 and TRBJ2-1, with unresolved D. The V gene lost 0 bases and the J gene lost 2 bases, with 9 bases spanning the gap. The CDR3 length is 15 residues. The germline V gene has CDR1 SGHTS and CDR2 YDEGEE. The CDR3 DNA sequence: TGTGCCAGCAGCTTGGTCGGGCAAACCTACAATGAGCAGTTCTTC. Residues: CASSLVGQTYNEQFF.

Many counts were recorded for this clonotype. V usage is TRBV20-1 and J usage is TRBJ2-5; 11 nucleotides match TRBD2. The CDR3 length is 15 residues. CDR1 is DFQATT and CDR2 is SNEGSKA in the germline V gene (reference sequence). V trimming: 5 bases; J trimming: 0 bases; junction bases outside the gene matches: 5. Here the CDR3 reads CSARGTSGNQETQYF. DNA of the CDR3: TGCAGTGCTCGAGGGACTAGCGGAAACCAAGAGACCCAGTACTTC.

This clonotype was recorded only once. A much bigger clone sits one base away, suggesting this may be a read error. The CDR3 is CASSAGPQGDYGYTF. DNA of the CDR3: TGTGCCAGCAGTGCTGGACCACAGGGGGACTATGGCTACACCTTC. The V and J genes are TRBV2 and TRBJ1-2, with 8 bases identical to TRBD1. Unmatched junction bases numbered 7, after V lost 4 bases and J lost 3 bases. Germline V gene sequence: CDR1 SNHLY, CDR2 FYNNEI. The CDR3 has 15 residues.

This clonotype was observed a handful of times. The J gene is TRBJ2-1, the V gene TRBV24-1, with TRBD2 matching over 14 bases. With 3 bases clipped from V and 0 bases from J, the junction kept 3 bases outside the gene matches. The V gene's germline CDR1 is KGHDR and CDR2 SFDVKD. The CDR3 totals 18 residues. CDR3 in amino acids: CATSDLGLAGGSYNEQFF. DNA of the CDR3: TGTGCCACCAGTGATCTAGGACTAGCGGGAGGCTCCTACAATGAGCAGTTCTTC.

This clonotype came up a few times. The rearrangement links TRBV24-1 to TRBJ2-1, with D uncertain. The germline V gene encodes CDR1 KGHDR and CDR2 SFDVKD. Between the trimmed V and J ends, which lost 4 bases and 13 bases, there was a span of 10 bases. CDR3 length: 11 amino acids. CDR3 nucleotides: TGTGCCACCAGTGAATTCTCGGTTCAGTTCTTC. Its translation: CATSEFSVQFF.

This clonotype was picked up many times. The rearrangement uses TRBV6-1 and TRBJ2-7, with TRBD2 matching over 10 bases. The CDR3 extends over 17 amino acids. Looked up from germline, CDR1 is MNHNS and CDR2 is SASEGT. V dropped 6 bases and J dropped 2; count of bases not matched to a gene: 13. The CDR3 DNA is TGTGCCAGCAGGCCGCCGGGACTAGCGAATAAACCCTACGAGCAGTACTTC. It codes for CASRPPGLANKPYEQYF.

Ten or more counts support this clonotype. This chain connects TRBV28 to TRBJ1-1; D is perhaps TRBD1 (5 bases). Germline V gene data show CDR1 as MDHEN and CDR2 as SYDVKM. V was trimmed by 5 bases and J by 1 base, leaving 17 bases between them. This CDR3 is built from 16 residues. The CDR3: CASSPTLTGGNTEAFF. CDR3 coding DNA: TGTGCCAGCAGTCCTACCCTCACAGGAGGGAACACTGAAGCTTTCTTT.

The rearrangement links TRBV7-3 to TRBJ2-3; D is perhaps TRBD2 (7 bases). The germline gives CDR1 SGHTA, CDR2 FQGTGA. V was clipped by 4 bases and J by 6 bases, with 17 bases between them. The CDR3 sequence is 15 residues long. The CDR3 nucleotides are TGTGCCAGCAGCTCCGGGGCGGGGGCACGGGATACGCAGTATTTT. It specifies CASSSGAGARDTQYF. Full variable domain (missing parts from reference TRBV7-3 and TRBJ2-3): GAGVSQTPSNKVTEKGKYVELRCDPISGHTALYWYRQSLGQGPEFLIYFQGTGAADDSGLPNDRFFAVRPEGSVSTLKIQRTERGDSAVYLCASSSGAGARDTQYFGPGTRLTVL.

This clonotype was seen ten or more times. CDR3 sequence reads: CASSLLGGSNSPLHF. The CDR3, as DNA: TGTGCCAGCAGCCTCCTCGGAGGGTCGAATTCACCCCTCCACTTT. The rearrangement uses TRBV3-1 and TRBJ1-6; the D is unclear. From germline, CDR1 is LGHDT and CDR2 YNNKEL (reference sequence). Trimming took 4 bases from V and 7 from J, leaving 14 bases between them. The CDR3 runs 15 residues. The whole variable domain, filled in from reference TRBV3-1 and TRBJ1-6, reads DTAVSQTPKYLVTQMGNDKSIKCEQNLGHDTMYWYKQDSKKFLKIMFSYNNKELIINETVPNRFSPKSPDKAHLNLHINSLELGDSAVYFCASSLLGGSNSPLHFGNGTRLTVT.

V usage is TRBV9 and J usage is TRBJ2-2, with a possible D match to TRBD2 (5 bases). This CDR3 comprises 14 residues. Germline CDR1 reads SGDLS; CDR2 reads YYNGEE. With 4 bases removed from V and 6 bases from J, the gap between germline ends came to 13 bases. The CDR3 coding sequence is TGTGCCAGCAGCTCGGACTGGCCCCCCGGGGAGCTGTTTTTT. Amino acids: CASSSDWPPGELFF.

In its sample, this clonotype was seen many times. CDR3 sequence reads: CATSADQINQPQHF. CDR3 coding DNA: TGTGCCACCAGCGCGGACCAGATCAATCAGCCCCAGCATTTT. V is TRBV15 and J is TRBJ1-5; no definite D call. The CDR3 loop spans 14 amino acids. V was shortened by 5 bases and J by 3 bases, with 11 bases between the two germline ends. Per germline, CDR1 LNHNV and CDR2 YYDKDF (reference sequence).

This clonotype occurred many times. This rearrangement joins TRBV28 to TRBJ2-3, with D maybe TRBD1 (5 bases). From germline, CDR1 is MDHEN and CDR2 SYDVKM. The CDR3 loop spans 16 amino acids. V lost 2 bases, J lost 3 bases, and 15 bases lay in between. Here the CDR3 reads CASSLSTLGETDTQYF. The CDR3 DNA reads TGTGCCAGCAGTTTAAGTACGCTAGGGGAAACAGATACGCAGTATTTT.

In this sample, this clonotype turned up a few times. In DNA, the CDR3 is TGTGCCGGACGATCCGTAGCGGGAGGTTACAATGAGCAGTTCTTC. Residues: CAGRSVAGGYNEQFF. The chain has TRBV28 and TRBJ2-1; TRBD2 matches at 10 bases. The V and J ends lost 11 bases and 4 bases, in that order; junction bases with no gene match: 11. This CDR3 is 15 amino acids long. Germline V lookup: CDR1 MDHEN, CDR2 SYDVKM.

The chain has TRBV24-1 and TRBJ2-5, with D possibly TRBD2 on 6 matching bases. The V gene lost 5 bases and the J gene lost 5 bases, with 11 bases spanning the gap. The CDR3 spans 13 residues. Germline V gene data show CDR1 as KGHDR and CDR2 as SFDVKD. The CDR3 nucleotides read TGTGCCACCAGTGGCCCAGGGAGGGAGACCCAGTACTTC. This sequence encodes CATSGPGRETQYF.

The sample holds a few counts of this clonotype. The rearrangement links TRBV3-1 to TRBJ2-7, with 7 bases identical to TRBD2. The CDR3 has 17 residues. V dropped 2 bases and J dropped 1; count of bases not matched to a gene: 11. Per the germline V gene, CDR1 is LGHDT and CDR2 is YNNKEL (reference sequence). In DNA, the CDR3 is TGTGCCAGCAGCCAACCCCTAGGCAGGACTAGTTCCTACGAGCAGTACTTC. Its translation is CASSQPLGRTSSYEQYF.

This clonotype was detected only a few times. J is TRBJ1-1 and V is TRBV11-2; tentative D call: TRBD1 (5 bases). The CDR3 length is 16 residues. Trimming pared 2 bases from V and 2 bases from J, leaving 15 bases between. Germline-derived CDR1 and CDR2 are SGHAT and FQNNGV. The CDR3 protein is CASSLLPVGVNTEAFF. The CDR3 DNA reads TGTGCCAGCAGCTTACTGCCCGTGGGGGTAAACACTGAAGCTTTCTTT.

Remarks on this clonotype: One end of the junction fails to match germline, which may point to a read error. The chain joins TRBV11-2 to TRBJ1-5; D unclear. Germline V gene data show CDR1 as SGHAT and CDR2 as FQNNGV. This CDR3 comprises 15 residues. CDR3 region: CAIYPEHNSSQPQHF. CDR3 coding DNA: TGTGCCATATACCCGGAACATAATAGCAGTCAGCCCCAGCATTTT.

This clonotype has only one observation. The chain combines TRBV24-1 with TRBJ2-1; no firm D call. V was trimmed by 2 bases and J by 6 bases, leaving 13 bases between them. The CDR3 totals 15 residues. Looked up from germline, CDR1 is KGHDR and CDR2 is SFDVKD. For the CDR3, the DNA is TGTGCCACCAGTGATTCGGGTAATCTGTCCAATGAGCAGTTCTTC. Translating gives CATSDSGNLSNEQFF.

This clonotype was counted a few times. The rearrangement joins TRBV5-1 to TRBJ1-4; 8 bases fit TRBD1. From germline, CDR1 is SGHRS and CDR2 YFSETQ. After removal of 0 bases from V and 7 bases from J, the junction contained 5 bases not matched to a gene. The CDR3 covers 15 residues. The CDR3 region is CASSLDGRGLEKLFF. The CDR3 nucleotides are TGCGCCAGCAGCTTGGACGGCAGGGGGCTTGAAAAACTGTTTTTT.

The rearrangement joins TRBV6-1 to TRBJ2-1, with D perhaps matching TRBD2 (6 bases). V was cut by 11 bases and J by 10 bases, with 18 bases left in between. Germline V gene data show CDR1 as MNHNS and CDR2 as SASEGT. The CDR3 consists of 12 residues. The CDR3 bases are TGTGCCGGGGGGTGGTTATCTCAGGAGCAGTTCTTC. Translation: CAGGWLSQEQFF.

This chain's CDR3 is CSARNRGGTGARDDRGGYTF. The CDR3 DNA follows: TGCAGTGCTAGAAATCGGGGTGGGACAGGGGCTCGGGACGACCGTGGTGGCTACACCTTC. The J gene is TRBJ1-2, the V gene TRBV20-1, with 10 bases that match TRBD1. Germline V gives CDR1 DFQATT, CDR2 SNEGSKA (reference sequence). This CDR3 contains 20 residues. Trimming took 2 bases from V and 7 from J; bases not matched to a gene: 25.